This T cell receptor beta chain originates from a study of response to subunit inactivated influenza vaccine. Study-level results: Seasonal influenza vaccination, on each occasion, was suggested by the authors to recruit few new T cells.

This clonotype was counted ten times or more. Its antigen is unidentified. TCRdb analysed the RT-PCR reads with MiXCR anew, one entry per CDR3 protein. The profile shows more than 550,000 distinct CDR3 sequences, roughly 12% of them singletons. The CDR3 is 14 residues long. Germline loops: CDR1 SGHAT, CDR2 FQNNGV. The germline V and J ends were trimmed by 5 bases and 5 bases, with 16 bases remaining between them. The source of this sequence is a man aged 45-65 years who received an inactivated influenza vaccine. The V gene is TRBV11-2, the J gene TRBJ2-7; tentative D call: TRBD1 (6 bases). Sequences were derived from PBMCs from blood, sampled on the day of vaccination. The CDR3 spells CASSPRRTAHEQYF. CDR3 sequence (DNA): TGTGCCAGCAGCCCTCGCAGGACAGCCCACGAGCAGTACTTC.